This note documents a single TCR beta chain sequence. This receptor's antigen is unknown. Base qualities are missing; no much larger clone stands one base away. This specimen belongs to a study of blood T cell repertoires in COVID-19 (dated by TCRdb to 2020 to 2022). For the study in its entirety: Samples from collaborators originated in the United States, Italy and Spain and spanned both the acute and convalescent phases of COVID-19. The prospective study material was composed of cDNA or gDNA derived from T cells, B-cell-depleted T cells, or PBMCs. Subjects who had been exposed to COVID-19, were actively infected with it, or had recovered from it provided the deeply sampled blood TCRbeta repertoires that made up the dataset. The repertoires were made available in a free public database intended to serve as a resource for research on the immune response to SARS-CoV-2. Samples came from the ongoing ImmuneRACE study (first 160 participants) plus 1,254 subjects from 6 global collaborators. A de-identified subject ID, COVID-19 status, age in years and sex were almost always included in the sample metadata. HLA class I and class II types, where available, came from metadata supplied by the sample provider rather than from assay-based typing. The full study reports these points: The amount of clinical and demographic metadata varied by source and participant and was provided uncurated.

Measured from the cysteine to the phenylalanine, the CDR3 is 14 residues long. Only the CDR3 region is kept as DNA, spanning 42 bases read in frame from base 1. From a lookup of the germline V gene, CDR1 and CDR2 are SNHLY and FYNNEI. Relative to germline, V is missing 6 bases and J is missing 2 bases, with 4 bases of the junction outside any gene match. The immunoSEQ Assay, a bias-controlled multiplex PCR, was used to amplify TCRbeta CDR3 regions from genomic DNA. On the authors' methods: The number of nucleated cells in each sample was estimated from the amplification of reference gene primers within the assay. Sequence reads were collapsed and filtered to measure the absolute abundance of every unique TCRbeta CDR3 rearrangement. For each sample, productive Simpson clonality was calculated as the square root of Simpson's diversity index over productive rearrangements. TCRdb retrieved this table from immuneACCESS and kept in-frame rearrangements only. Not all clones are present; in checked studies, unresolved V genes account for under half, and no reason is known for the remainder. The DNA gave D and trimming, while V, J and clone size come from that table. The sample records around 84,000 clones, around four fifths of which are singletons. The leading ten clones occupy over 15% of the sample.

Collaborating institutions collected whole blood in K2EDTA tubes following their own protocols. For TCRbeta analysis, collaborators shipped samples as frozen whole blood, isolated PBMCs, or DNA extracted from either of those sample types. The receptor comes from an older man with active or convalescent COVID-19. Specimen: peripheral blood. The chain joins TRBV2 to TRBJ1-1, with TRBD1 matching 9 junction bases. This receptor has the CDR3 CASRATGGNTEAFF. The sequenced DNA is TGTGCCAGCAGGGCGACAGGGGGAAACACTGAAGCTTTCTTT. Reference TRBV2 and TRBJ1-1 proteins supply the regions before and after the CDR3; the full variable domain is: EPEVTQTPSHQVTQMGQEVILRCVPISNHLYFYWYRQILGQKVEFLVSFYNNEISEKSEIFDDQFSVERPDGSNFTLKIRSTKLEDSAMYFCASRATGGNTEAFFGQGTRLTVV.